What follows are 24 T cell receptor beta chains derived from one specimen sequenced in a study of beta chain features in type 1 diabetes (dated by TCRdb to 2016 to 2019). Receptors were amplified or captured by the immunoSEQ multiplex PCR assay. The entire isolated RNA was reverse transcribed using the High Capacity cDNA Reverse Transcription Kit, and thus expressed TCRB transcripts were sequenced. TCRdb took over this immuneACCESS table, retaining in-frame rearrangements with V and J assigned. Such tables are incomplete; in checked studies, under half of the missing clones stem from an unresolved V gene, and the remainder is unexplained. A total of over 700,000 clones appear in this sample, under 20% of them only once. 0.023% of the sample is taken by the ten largest. Sequencing was carried out using naive CD4+ T cells from blood. The sample's cell subset or site label, decoded: true naive CD4+ T cells. These receptors were collected from a woman aged 18-35 years in good health.

This clone was counted a few times. The gene calls are TRBV7-2 and TRBJ1-3; TRBD1 matches 8 bases. V was clipped by 1 base and J by 11 bases; unmatched bases: 10. CDR3 length: 15 amino acids. Germline V gene data show CDR1 as SGHTA and CDR2 as FQGNSA. As DNA, the CDR3 is TGTGCCAGCAGCTTAGTCGGACAGGGAATCTGGCCCATATATTTT. This translates into CASSLVGQGIWPIYF. The whole variable domain, remainder taken from reference TRBV7-2 and TRBJ1-3, is GAGVSQSPSNKVTEKGKDVELRCDPISGHTALYWYRQSLGQGLEFLIYFQGNSAPDKSGLPSDRFSAERTGGSVSTLTIQRTQQEDSAVYLCASSLVGQGIWPIYFGEGSWLTVV.

This clone appeared a few times. This chain links TRBV25-1 with TRBJ1-4, with D unresolved. The CDR3 has 14 amino acids. Germline V gene data show CDR1 as MGHDK and CDR2 as SYGVNS. V was cut by 6 bases and J by 4 bases, with 12 bases left in between. CDR3 DNA: TGTGCCAGCAGACCGGGATCGGGTAATGAAAAACTGTTTTTT. It is translated as CASRPGSGNEKLFF. Full variable domain (missing parts from reference TRBV25-1 and TRBJ1-4): EADIYQTPRYLVIGTGKKITLECSQTMGHDKMYWYQQDPGMELHLIHYSYGVNSTEKGDLSSESTVSRIRTEHFPLTLESARPSHTSQYLCASRPGSGNEKLFFGSGTQLSVL.

The chain combines TRBV6-5 with TRBJ2-7; D possibly uses TRBD1 or TRBD2 (5 bases each). The CDR3 covers 13 residues. Germline V gene data show CDR1 as MNHEY and CDR2 as SVGAGI. The V end was cut by 6 bases, the J end by 2 bases, with 11 bases between. The CDR3 DNA reads as TGTGCCAGCAGGGGGACGGCAACCTACGAGCAGTACTTC. Its translation is CASRGTATYEQYF.

V gene TRBV27 combines with J gene TRBJ1-2; perhaps TRBD1 as D (6 bases). Trimming pared 7 bases from V and 8 bases from J, leaving 26 bases between. The V gene's germline CDR1 is MNHEY and CDR2 SMNVEV (reference sequence). This CDR3 region has 16 residues. The DNA of the CDR3 is TGTGCCAGCACACAACAGGGTGGGGGGTTTTTGGGAGGCTACACCTTC. Its translation is CASTQQGGGFLGGYTF.

V and J are TRBV4-3 and TRBJ2-1; D is ambiguous. CDR1 and CDR2 from the germline V gene are LGHNA and YSLEER. Between the trimmed V and J ends, which lost 0 bases and 9 bases, there was a span of 15 bases. This CDR3 comprises 15 residues. The CDR3 region has the DNA TGCGCCAGCAGCCAAGATGATAGGAGAGGCAGTGAGCAGTTCTTC. This encodes CASSQDDRRGSEQFF.

This clone was seen only a few times. V and J are TRBV9 and TRBJ2-1; D ambiguous. Trimming pared 1 base from V and 2 bases from J, leaving 13 bases between. The V gene's germline CDR1 is SGDLS and CDR2 YYNGEE. The length of the CDR3 is 16 residues. The DNA for the CDR3 is TGTGCCAGCAGCGTAAGCCCTAATGGGGCCTACAATGAGCAGTTCTTC. It specifies CASSVSPNGAYNEQFF.

The V and J genes are TRBV4-2 and TRBJ1-2; tentatively, D is TRBD1 (5 bases). The CDR3 runs 14 residues. Germline loops: CDR1 LGHNA, CDR2 YNFKEQ. Trimming took off 1 base at V and 5 bases at J, with 11 bases between the two ends. The CDR3 coding sequence is TGTGCCAGCAGCCAAGTACTGCAGGGATATGGCTACACCTTC. Protein: CASSQVLQGYGYTF.

The table lists this clone with a few counts. The J gene is TRBJ2-5, the V gene TRBV5-4; D call uncertain. With 4 bases removed from V and 2 bases from J, the gap between germline ends came to 6 bases. The CDR3 is made up of 12 amino acids. Germline CDR1 is SGHNT and CDR2 is YYREEE (reference sequence). CDR3 bases: TGTGCCAGCAGCGAAACTCAAGAGACCCAGTACTTC. It is translated as CASSETQETQYF.

V gene TRBV7-3 combines with J gene TRBJ2-7; D might be TRBD1 (7 bases). CDR1 SGHTA and CDR2 FQGTGA come from the germline V gene. V was clipped by 2 bases and J by 0 bases, with 11 bases between them. The CDR3 extends over 15 amino acids. The CDR3 protein is CASSLWGDSSYEQYF. CDR3 in DNA: TGTGCCAGCAGCTTATGGGGGGACAGCTCCTACGAGCAGTACTTC.

The CDR3 DNA follows: TGTGCCAGCAGCTTTAACTATGAGCAGTTCTTC. Its translation: CASSFNYEQFF. The gene calls are TRBV5-8 and TRBJ2-1; D is ambiguous. V lost 2 bases to trimming and J lost 8 bases, with 5 bases between them. This CDR3 comprises 11 residues. Germline CDR1 SGHTS, CDR2 YDEGEE.

This clone was counted only a few times. The chain is built from TRBV14 and TRBJ2-3; the D gene is possibly TRBD2 (6 bases). This CDR3 region has 13 residues. Germline V CDR1 and CDR2: SGHDN, FVKESK. With 1 base removed from V and 8 bases from J, the gap between germline ends came to 10 bases. CDR3 in amino acids: CASSQGSRGTQYF. CDR3 nucleotides: TGTGCCAGCAGCCAAGGCTCGCGGGGTACGCAGTATTTT.

Details on this clone: One end of the junction does not line up with germline, which may come from a read error. The rearrangement uses TRBV2 and TRBJ2-5; D remains ambiguous. This CDR3 has 14 residues. CDR1 is SNHLY and CDR2 is FYNNEI in the germline V gene. CDR3 residues: CASSEVDWQGTQYF. CDR3 in DNA: TGTGCCAGCAGTGAGGTAGATTGGCAAGGGACCCAGTACTTC.

This clone showed up just a few times. The rearrangement links TRBV4-1 to TRBJ2-7, with D hard to call. CDR3 size: 13 residues. Trimming left V 2 bases short and J 6 bases short, with 11 bases between. Per the germline V gene, CDR1 is MGHRA and CDR2 is YSYEKL. The DNA for the CDR3 is TGCGCCAGCAGCCAACCTAGTTATGGCGAGCAGTACTTC. This sequence encodes CASSQPSYGEQYF.

This clone was detected a few times. The V gene is TRBV28, the J gene TRBJ1-2; 7 positions agree with TRBD1. V shed 6 bases and J 2 bases; nucleotides not matched to a gene: 6. Germline V lookup: CDR1 MDHEN, CDR2 SYDVKM. The CDR3 spans 14 residues. The CDR3 here is CASSPGTVNYGYTF. For the CDR3, the DNA is TGTGCCAGCAGCCCCGGGACAGTGAACTATGGCTACACCTTC.

The chain is built from TRBV6-5 and TRBJ1-2, with D maybe TRBD1 (6 bases). V dropped 6 bases and J dropped 8 bases, with 16 bases sitting between them. Germline V lookup: CDR1 MNHEY, CDR2 SVGAGI. The CDR3 runs to 13 residues. The CDR3 protein is CASRRQASEGYTF. The CDR3 DNA follows: TGTGCCAGCAGGCGACAGGCGTCGGAAGGCTACACCTTC.

This clone was counted only a few times. The genes are TRBV28 and TRBJ2-6; D may be TRBD1 (6 bases). Germline V gene lookup returns CDR1 MDHEN and CDR2 SYDVKM. This CDR3 spans 14 amino acids. V lost 8 bases and J 0 bases, leaving 8 bases between the germline ends. The CDR3, as DNA: TGTGCCAGCCAGGGGAACTCTGGGGCCAACGTCCTGACTTTC. Translation: CASQGNSGANVLTF. Using reference TRBV28 and TRBJ2-6 for the parts outside the CDR3, the full variable domain is DVKVTQSSRYLVKRTGEKVFLECVQDMDHENMFWYRQDPGLGLRLIYFSYDVKMKEKGDIPEGYSVSREKKERFSLILESASTNQTSMYLCASQGNSGANVLTFGAGSRLTVL.

This chain uses TRBV7-2 with TRBJ2-7; D may be TRBD1 or TRBD2 (5 bases each). V lost 5 bases, J lost 3 bases, and 14 bases lay in between. Germline V gene sequence: CDR1 SGHTA, CDR2 FQGNSA. CDR3 size: 14 residues. CDR3 sequence reads: CASSPGSGLYEQYF. The CDR3 DNA sequence: TGTGCCAGCAGCCCGGGGTCGGGGCTCTACGAGCAGTACTTC.

The chain joins TRBV29-1 to TRBJ2-7; D possibly uses TRBD1 or TRBD2 (5 bases each). The length of the CDR3 is 11 residues. Looked up from germline, CDR1 is SQVTM and CDR2 is ANQGSEA. Trimming removed 4 bases at V and 6 bases at J, with 10 bases between. In nucleotides, the CDR3 is TGCAGCGTTGTGGGGGTTAGCGAGCAGTACTTC. Protein: CSVVGVSEQYF.

CDR3 DNA sequence: TGTGCCAGCAGCTTGGGGAACACCATATATTTT. Protein: CASSLGNTIYF. The chain is built from TRBV13 and TRBJ1-3, with D unresolved. CDR1 and CDR2 from the germline V gene are PRHDT and FYEKMQ (reference sequence). Deletions cut 3 bases from V and 7 bases from J, with 4 bases between. The CDR3 is 11 residues long.

Concerning this clone: Other DNA sequences from this sample encode an identical CDR3 as well. V and J are TRBV6-1 and TRBJ2-7, with D perhaps assigned TRBD1 or TRBD2 (5 bases each). V was shortened by 2 bases and J by 0 bases, with 14 bases between the two germline ends. Per the germline V gene, CDR1 is MNHNS and CDR2 is SASEGT. CDR3 length: 16 amino acids. The CDR3 DNA reads as TGTGCCAGCAGTGAAATTGGGACGGTGAGCTCCTACGAGCAGTACTTC. This translates into CASSEIGTVSSYEQYF.

V and J are TRBV9 and TRBJ2-2, with D possibly matching TRBD2 (7 bases). The germline gives CDR1 SGDLS, CDR2 YYNGEE. Trimming stripped 3 bases from V and 0 bases from J, with 12 bases between. This CDR3 spans 16 amino acids. This chain's CDR3 is CASSAGRTANTGELFF. In nucleotides, the CDR3 is TGTGCCAGCAGCGCCGGGAGGACAGCGAACACCGGGGAGCTGTTTTTT.

The V gene is TRBV10-2, the J gene TRBJ2-7, with D unresolved. There are 13 residues in the CDR3. V was clipped by 5 bases and J by 9 bases, with 17 bases between them. Germline V CDR1 and CDR2: WSHSY, SAAADI. The chain's CDR3 is CASSPAQQLRQYF. In DNA, the CDR3 is TGCGCCAGCAGTCCTGCGCAGCAACTCAGGCAGTACTTC.

The table lists this clone with a few counts. The genes are TRBV13 and TRBJ1-1; 7 nucleotides line up with TRBD1. CDR3 length: 15 residues. The J segment lost 4 bases and the V segment lost 5 bases, leaving 10 bases of the junction unmatched. Germline lookup yields CDR1 PRHDT and CDR2 FYEKMQ (reference sequence). In nucleotides, the CDR3 is TGTGCCAGCAGCCCAACCCCGACAGGGACCACTGAAGCTTTCTTT. Protein sequence: CASSPTPTGTTEAFF.

There are a few counts of this clone. This rearrangement joins TRBV5-1 to TRBJ2-7; D is possibly TRBD2 (5 bases). V was clipped by 4 bases and J by 3 bases, with 20 bases between them. Germline V gene data show CDR1 as SGHRS and CDR2 as YFSETQ. There are 16 residues in the CDR3. CDR3 sequence: CASSRGLGSGNYEQYF. CDR3 DNA sequence: TGCGCCAGCAGCCGAGGTCTGGGAAGCGGTAACTACGAGCAGTACTTC.